The 9 T cell receptor beta chains below were found in one sample sequenced in a study of shared clonotypes between healthy human individuals. The protocol was immunoSEQ multiplex PCR, while the TCRdb copy is restricted to in-frame clones and leaves out a portion. The data hold roughly 760,000 clones, with 74% observed a single time. The sample taken for sequencing was memory CD4+ T cells sorted from blood. Subset of the sample: CD45RA-negative fraction. These receptor sequences come from a woman in her thirties in good health.

This clone has a handful of counts. CDR3 sequence (DNA): TGCGCCAGCAGCCAAGATCAGGAGCGGGGGTACAATGAGCAGTTCTTC. Protein: CASSQDQERGYNEQFF. The chain couples TRBV4-1 to TRBJ2-1; TRBD2 agrees at 8 bases. V gave up 0 bases and J gave up 4 bases; unmatched junction bases: 5. Germline lookup yields CDR1 MGHRA and CDR2 YSYEKL. The CDR3 runs 16 residues.

DNA of the CDR3: TGTGCCATCAGTGAGTCAGGCACAGATACGCAGTATTTT. The encoded protein is CAISESGTDTQYF. The chain couples TRBV10-3 to TRBJ2-3; D gene uncertain. Germline lookup yields CDR1 ENHRY and CDR2 SYGVKD. V gave up 0 bases and J gave up 1 base, with 2 bases separating them. This CDR3 region has 13 residues.

The chain recombines TRBV10-3 with TRBJ1-1; D is ambiguous. In germline, CDR1 is ENHRY, CDR2 SYGVKD. CDR3 size: 12 residues. The ends were cut back, 4 bases at V and 8 bases at J, with 11 bases in the middle. CDR3 sequence reads: CAISGPGGEAFF. For the CDR3, the DNA is TGTGCCATCAGTGGCCCAGGTGGGGAAGCTTTCTTT.

This clone occurred a few times. The chain couples TRBV28 to TRBJ2-1; the match to TRBD2 covers 7 bases. The germline gives CDR1 MDHEN, CDR2 SYDVKM. The V segment lost 5 bases and the J segment 6 bases; nucleotides outside the gene matches: 16. The CDR3 runs to 17 residues. This CDR3 reads CASSPPATTSSLNEQFF. DNA for the CDR3: TGTGCCAGCAGTCCGCCGGCTACGACTAGCTCGCTCAATGAGCAGTTCTTC.

The gene calls are TRBV5-6 and TRBJ2-2, with 13 positions matching TRBD2. J gave up 6 bases and V 3 bases, and 2 bases lay outside the gene matches. The CDR3 runs 15 residues. Germline lookup yields CDR1 SGHDT and CDR2 YYEEEE. The CDR3 region is CASSSLAGGPGELFF. CDR3 sequence (DNA): TGTGCCAGCAGCTCACTAGCGGGAGGGCCCGGGGAGCTGTTTTTT. Complete variable domain (other parts from reference TRBV5-6 and TRBJ2-2): DAGVTQSPTHLIKTRGQQVTLRCSPKSGHDTVSWYQQALGQGPQFIFQYYEEEERQRGNFPDRFSGHQFPNYSSELNVNALLLGDSALYLCASSSLAGGPGELFFGEGSRLTVL.

The chain links TRBV6-1 to TRBJ2-1, with TRBD2 matching 14 bases. CDR1 MNHNS and CDR2 SASEGT come from the germline V gene. V dropped 10 bases and J dropped 7; count of bases not matched to a gene: 3. The CDR3 is 13 residues long. CDR3 sequence (DNA): TGTGCCACCAGGACTAGCGGGAGGAATGAGCAGTTCTTC. Protein product: CATRTSGRNEQFF.

The chain recombines TRBV6-6 with TRBJ2-1, with unresolved D. Trimming cost V 0 bases and J 6 bases, with 6 bases left between them. Looked up from germline, CDR1 is MNHNY and CDR2 is SVGAGI (reference sequence). This CDR3 is 13 amino acids long. This chain's CDR3 is CASSYSAGNEQFF. Here the CDR3 DNA reads TGTGCCAGCAGTTACTCGGCCGGCAATGAGCAGTTCTTC.

The CDR3 DNA reads as TGTGCCAGCAGCCCAATGGAGGTGGGGCGAAAGACCCAGTACTTC. It codes for CASSPMEVGRKTQYF. The genes are TRBV11-2 and TRBJ2-5; D could derive from TRBD1 or TRBD2 (5 bases each). The CDR3 contains 15 residues. Trimming took 5 bases from V and 6 from J, leaving 19 bases between them. The germline V gene has CDR1 SGHAT and CDR2 FQNNGV.

J is TRBJ2-3 and V is TRBV7-9; D is undetermined. The CDR3 has 14 residues. Germline V gene sequence: CDR1 SEHNR, CDR2 FQNEAQ (reference sequence). The ends were cut back, 10 bases at V and 0 bases at J, with 14 bases in the middle. CDR3: CATIGWQSTDTQYF. CDR3 bases: TGTGCCACCATAGGCTGGCAGAGCACAGATACGCAGTATTTT. The whole variable domain, filled in from reference TRBV7-9 and TRBJ2-3, reads DTGVSQNPRHKITKRGQNVTFRCDPISEHNRLYWYRQTLGQGPEFLTYFQNEAQLEKSRLLSDRFSAERPKGSFSTLEIQRTEQGDSAMYLCATIGWQSTDTQYFGPGTRLTVL.